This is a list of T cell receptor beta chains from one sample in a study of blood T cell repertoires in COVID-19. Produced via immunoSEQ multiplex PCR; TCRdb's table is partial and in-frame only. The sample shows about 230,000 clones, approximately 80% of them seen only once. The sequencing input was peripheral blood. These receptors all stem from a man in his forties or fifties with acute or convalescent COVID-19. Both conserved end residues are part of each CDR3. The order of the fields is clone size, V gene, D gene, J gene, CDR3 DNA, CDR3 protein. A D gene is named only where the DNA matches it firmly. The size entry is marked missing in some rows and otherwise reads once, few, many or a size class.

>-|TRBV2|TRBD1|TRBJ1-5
TGTGCCAGCAGGGGGGACAGGGGATTCAATCAGCCCCAGCATTTT
CASRGDRGFNQPQHF
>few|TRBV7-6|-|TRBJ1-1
TGTGCCAGCAGTTTGCAAAGAACCAGGCAAGCTTTCTTT
CASSLQRTRQAFF
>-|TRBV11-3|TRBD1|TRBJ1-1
TGTGCCAGCAGCTTCCCCGTGGAACAGGGGGCTGGGAACACTGAAGCTTTCTTT
CASSFPVEQGAGNTEAFF
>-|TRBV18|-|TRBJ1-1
TGTGCCAGCTCACCCCTCAATGGAGGGAACACTGAAGCTTTCTTT
CASSPLNGGNTEAFF
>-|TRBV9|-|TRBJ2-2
TGTGCCACCAACAGGAATACACAAAACGGGGAGCTGTTTTTT
CATNRNTQNGELFF
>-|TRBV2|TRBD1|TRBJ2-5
TGTGCCAGCAGTGGACAGGGGGGATCGTGGGAGACCCAGTACTTC
CASSGQGGSWETQYF
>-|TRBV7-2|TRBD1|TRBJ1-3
TGTGCCAGCACCAAGGACAGGGTTGGAAACACCATATATTTT
CASTKDRVGNTIYF
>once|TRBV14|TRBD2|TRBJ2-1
TGTGCCAGCAGGGAGGGACTAGCGCTATACAATGAGCAGTTCTTC
CASREGLALYNEQFF
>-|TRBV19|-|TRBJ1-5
TGTGCCAGTAGTATAGATCGAGATCAGCCCCAGCATTTT
CASSIDRDQPQHF
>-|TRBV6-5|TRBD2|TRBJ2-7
TGTGCCAGCTCGACTCGAGGACTAGCGGGGAACGAGCAGTACTTC
CASSTRGLAGNEQYF
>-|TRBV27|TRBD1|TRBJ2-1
TGTGCCAGCAGTTTCCACGTTCCGGGACAGGAGCAGTTCTTC
CASSFHVPGQEQFF
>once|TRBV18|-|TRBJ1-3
TGTGCCAGCTCACCACAGGGACAAAAATCTGGAAACACCATATATTTT
CASSPQGQKSGNTIYF
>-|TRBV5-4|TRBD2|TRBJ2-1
TGTGCCAGCAGCTTGTTTGAAGCGGGACTATACAATGAGCAGTTCTTC
CASSLFEAGLYNEQFF
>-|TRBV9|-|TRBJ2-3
TGTGCCAGCAGCGTAGTACAGGGAGCAGATACGCAGTATTTT
CASSVVQGADTQYF
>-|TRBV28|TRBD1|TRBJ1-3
TGTGCCAGCAGTCGCACAGGGGCAGAAGGAAACACCATATATTTT
CASSRTGAEGNTIYF
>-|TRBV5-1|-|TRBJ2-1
TGCGCCAGCAGCTTGTCAGGGGCCCACAATGAGCAGTTCTTC
CASSLSGAHNEQFF
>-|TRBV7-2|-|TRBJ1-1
TGTGCCAGCAGCTTAGTCCCCTCGAACACTGAAGCTTTCTTT
CASSLVPSNTEAFF
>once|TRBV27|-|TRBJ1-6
TGTGCCAGCAGCCAGGGCCGGTGGAATTCACCCCTCCACTTT
CASSQGRWNSPLHF
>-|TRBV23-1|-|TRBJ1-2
TGCGCCAGCAGTCAAACGGAACAGGGCGAAGGGGACTATGGCTACACCTTC
CASSQTEQGEGDYGYTF
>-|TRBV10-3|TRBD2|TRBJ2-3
TGTGCCATCAGTGAGTCTGGTAGCGGGAGTGGAGGTCGGGGCACAGATACGCAGTATTTT
CAISESGSGSGGRGTDTQYF
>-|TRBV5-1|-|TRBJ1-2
TGCGCCAGCAGCAGGGGTCGTGAGGCAGCGTATGGCTACACCTTC
CASSRGREAAYGYTF
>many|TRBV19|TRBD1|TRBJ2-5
TGTGCCAGTAGTTCAACAGGGGGATTGGGTGGACTACGAGAGACCCAGTACTTC
CASSSTGGLGGLRETQYF
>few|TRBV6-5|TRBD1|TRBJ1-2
TGTGCCAGCAGTTACGTGGACAGGGAGGATGGCTACACCTTC
CASSYVDREDGYTF
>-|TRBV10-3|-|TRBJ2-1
TGTGCCATCAGTGAGGCCTCGGTCTACAATGAGCAGTTCTTC
CAISEASVYNEQFF
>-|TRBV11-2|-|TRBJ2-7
TGTGCCAGCAGCTTGATGTCGCGGGGTCCCTACGAGCAGTACTTC
CASSLMSRGPYEQYF
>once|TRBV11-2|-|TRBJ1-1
TGTGCCAGCAGCTTTAACTCGGTCCGTGGCACTGAAGCTTTCTTT
CASSFNSVRGTEAFF
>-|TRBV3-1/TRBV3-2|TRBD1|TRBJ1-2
TGTGCCAGCAGCTTAGGACAGGGGCTGGGCTACACCTTC
CASSLGQGLGYTF
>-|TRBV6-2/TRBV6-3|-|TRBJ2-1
TGTGCCAGCAGTTACAGCTATTATGAGCAGTTCTTC
CASSYSYYEQFF
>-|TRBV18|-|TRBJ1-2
TGTGCCAGCTCAACGGGGGGGGCCAACTATGGCTACACCTTC
CASSTGGANYGYTF
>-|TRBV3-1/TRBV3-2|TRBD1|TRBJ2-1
TGTGCCAGCAGCGATTCCGGGACAGGACTGGCTGAGCAGTTCTTC
CASSDSGTGLAEQFF
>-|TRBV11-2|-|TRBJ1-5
TGTGCCAGCAGCAGCACTAATAGCAATCAGCCCCAGCATTTT
CASSSTNSNQPQHF
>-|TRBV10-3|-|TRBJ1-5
TGTGCCATCAGTGCGGGGGATCAGCCCCAGCATTTT
CAISAGDQPQHF
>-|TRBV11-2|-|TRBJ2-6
TGTGCCAGCAGCAGAGACAGAGCTGGGGCCAACGTCCTGACTTTC
CASSRDRAGANVLTF
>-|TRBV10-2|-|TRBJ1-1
TGCGCCAGCAGTGACAATCTGAACACTGAAGCTTTCTTT
CASSDNLNTEAFF
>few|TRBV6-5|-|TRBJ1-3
TGTGCCAGCACCCGAAACCCGGAGAATGGAAACACCATATATTTT
CASTRNPENGNTIYF
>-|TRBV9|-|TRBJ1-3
TGTGCCAGCAGCGTCCAGGCCTCTGGAAACACCATATATTTT
CASSVQASGNTIYF
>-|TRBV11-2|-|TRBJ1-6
TGTGCCAGCAGCTTAGATAGCCCACCCCTCCACTTT
CASSLDSPPLHF
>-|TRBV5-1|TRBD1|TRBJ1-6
TGCGCCAGCAGCTTGGTGACCGGGACAGTTAATTCACCCCTCCACTTT
CASSLVTGTVNSPLHF
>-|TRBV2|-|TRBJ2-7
TGTGCCAGCAACCCGGGACATACCTACGAGCAGTACTTC
CASNPGHTYEQYF
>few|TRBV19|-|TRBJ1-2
TGTGCCAGTAGTATAGACGTCAGGAATGGCTACACCTTC
CASSIDVRNGYTF
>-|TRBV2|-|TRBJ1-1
TGTGCCAGCAGTTTTGAGGGCGAGACTGAAGCTTTCTTT
CASSFEGETEAFF
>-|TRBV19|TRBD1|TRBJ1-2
TGTGCCAGCAACCCGGGACAGTACTATGGCTACACCTTC
CASNPGQYYGYTF
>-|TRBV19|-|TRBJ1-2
TGTGCCAGTAGTATAGATGGGTGGATCCGGGATGGCTACACCTTC
CASSIDGWIRDGYTF
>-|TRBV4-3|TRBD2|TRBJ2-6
TGCGCCAGCAGCCAAGAATTAGTACTAGCGGGCCACTCTGGGGCCAACGTCCTGACTTTC
CASSQELVLAGHSGANVLTF
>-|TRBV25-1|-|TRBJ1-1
TGTGCCAGCAGTGAATCGCTGGGAGAGAACACTGAAGCTTTCTTT
CASSESLGENTEAFF
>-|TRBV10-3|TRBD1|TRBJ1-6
TGTGCCATCAGTGCGAGGGACAGTAATAATTCACCCCTCCACTTT
CAISARDSNNSPLHF
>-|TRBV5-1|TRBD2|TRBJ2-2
TGCGCCACAGCCGGGCTAGCGGACACCGGGGAGCTGTTTTTT
CATAGLADTGELFF
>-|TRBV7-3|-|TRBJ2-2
TGTGCCAGCAGCTTTACAGGGAAGAACACCGGGGAGCTGTTTTTT
CASSFTGKNTGELFF
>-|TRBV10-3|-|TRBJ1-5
TGTGCCATCAGTGAAGTCTCTCCTTCAGGGGTCAATCAGCCCCAGCATTTT
CAISEVSPSGVNQPQHF
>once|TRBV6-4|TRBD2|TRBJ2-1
TGTGCCAGCGGAGTGCGAGCGGGAGGGTACAATGAGCAGTTCTTC
CASGVRAGGYNEQFF